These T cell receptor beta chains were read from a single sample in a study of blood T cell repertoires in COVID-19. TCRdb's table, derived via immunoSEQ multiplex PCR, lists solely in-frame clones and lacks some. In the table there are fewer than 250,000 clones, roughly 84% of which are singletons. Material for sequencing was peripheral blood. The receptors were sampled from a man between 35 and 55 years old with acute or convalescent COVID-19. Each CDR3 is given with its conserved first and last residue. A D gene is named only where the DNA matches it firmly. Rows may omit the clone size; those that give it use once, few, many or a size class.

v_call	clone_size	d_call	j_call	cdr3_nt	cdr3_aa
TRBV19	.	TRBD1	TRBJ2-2	TGTGCCAGTAGACCGCCGGGACAGGGAGACACCGGGGAGCTGTTTTTT	CASRPPGQGDTGELFF
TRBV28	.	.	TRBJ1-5	TGTGCCAGCAGTCGGAGGGGCAATCAGCCCCAGCATTTT	CASSRRGNQPQHF
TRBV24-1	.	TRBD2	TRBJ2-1	TGTGCCACCAGTGACCGAACAGCTAGCGGGGGTTACAATGAGCAGTTCTTC	CATSDRTASGGYNEQFF
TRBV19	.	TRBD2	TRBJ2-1	TGTGCCACGGGACTAGCCGACTACAATGAGCAGTTCTTC	CATGLADYNEQFF
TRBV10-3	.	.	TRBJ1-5	TGTGCCATCAGTAGACAGATCGATCAGCCCCAGCATTTT	CAISRQIDQPQHF
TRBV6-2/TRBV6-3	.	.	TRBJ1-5	TGTGCCAGCAGTTACCTCCGGGACACCCTTAGCAATCAGCCCCAGCATTTT	CASSYLRDTLSNQPQHF
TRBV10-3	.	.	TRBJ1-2	TGTGCCATCAGTGAGTCTGGAAGAGGCAACTATGGCTACACCTTC	CAISESGRGNYGYTF
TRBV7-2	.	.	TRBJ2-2	TGTGCCAGCAGCTTAGGGGAGGCCGGGGAGCTGTTTTTT	CASSLGEAGELFF
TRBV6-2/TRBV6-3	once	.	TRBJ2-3	TGTGCCAGCAGTTACTCTCCAGGATCAGCAGATACGCAGTATTTT	CASSYSPGSADTQYF
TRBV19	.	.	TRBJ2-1	TGTGCCAGTAGAGCAGACTATCTGCGCTACAATGAGCAGTTCTTC	CASRADYLRYNEQFF
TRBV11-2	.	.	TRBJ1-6	TGTGCCAGCAGCCCCGAGATCAATTCACCCCTCCACTTT	CASSPEINSPLHF
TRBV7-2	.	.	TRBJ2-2	TGTGCCAGCAGCCCTAGTATTGCGAACACCGGGGAGCTGTTTTTT	CASSPSIANTGELFF
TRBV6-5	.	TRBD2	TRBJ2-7	TGTGCCAGCAGAGTCAGCGGGGGCCTCTACGAGCAGTACTTC	CASRVSGGLYEQYF
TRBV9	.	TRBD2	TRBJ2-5	TGTGCCAGCAGCGTAGGAACTAGCGGGGGCAGCCAAGAGACCCAGTACTTC	CASSVGTSGGSQETQYF
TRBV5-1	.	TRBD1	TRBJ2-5	TGCGCCAGCAGCTTAAACGGACAGGCCGAGGGAGAGACCCAGTACTTC	CASSLNGQAEGETQYF
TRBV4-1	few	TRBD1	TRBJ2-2	TGCGCCAGCAGCCAAGGCCGGGACAGCAACACCGGGGAGCTGTTTTTT	CASSQGRDSNTGELFF
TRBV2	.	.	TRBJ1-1	TGTGCCAGCAGTGAGGCAGGTTTGAACACTGAAGCTTTCTTT	CASSEAGLNTEAFF
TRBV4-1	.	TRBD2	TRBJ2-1	TGCGCCAGCAGCCAAAGGGAGCGGGGGAGCTCCTACAATGAGCAGTTCTTC	CASSQRERGSSYNEQFF
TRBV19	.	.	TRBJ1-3	TGTGCCAGTTGGGCCAACACCATATATTTT	CASWANTIYF
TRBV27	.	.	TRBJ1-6	TGTGCCAGCAGTTTCGAAGGCTTAGCGATCTCACCCCTCCACTTT	CASSFEGLAISPLHF
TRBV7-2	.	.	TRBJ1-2	TGTGCCAGCAGCTTTCAAGGCGGGGGCAAGGATGGCTACACCTTC	CASSFQGGGKDGYTF
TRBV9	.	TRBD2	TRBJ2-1	TGTGCCAGCAGCGTCTGGCTAGCGGGGGGCAACAATGAGCAGTTCTTC	CASSVWLAGGNNEQFF
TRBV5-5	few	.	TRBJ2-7	TGTGCCAGCAGCCCCGGTGGGAGGCACGAGCAGTACTTC	CASSPGGRHEQYF
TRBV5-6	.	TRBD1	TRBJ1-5	TGTGCCAGCAGCTATAGGGGGCCCATCAACCAGCCCCAGCATTTT	CASSYRGPINQPQHF
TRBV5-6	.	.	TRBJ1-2	TGTGCCAGCAGCTCAGGGGTTACAGGACGCGTCTATGGCTACACCTTC	CASSSGVTGRVYGYTF
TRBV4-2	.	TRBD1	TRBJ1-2	TGTGCCAGCAGCCTACAGGGGTCAGATGGCTACACCTTC	CASSLQGSDGYTF
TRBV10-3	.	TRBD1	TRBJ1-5	TGTGCCATCAGTGAAACAGGGGGCAGAGGAGGTCAGCCCCAGCATTTT	CAISETGGRGGQPQHF
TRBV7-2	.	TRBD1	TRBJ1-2	TGTGCCAGCAGCTTCAGACAGGGGGCGTCCGCGGGCTACACCTTC	CASSFRQGASAGYTF
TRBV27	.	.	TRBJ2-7	TGTGCCAGCAGTTCCGATCGACGCATAAACCGGGGGGAGCAGTACTTC	CASSSDRRINRGEQYF
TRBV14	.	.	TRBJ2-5	TGTGCCAGCAGCTCAGCTTCCGGGTATTTAGAGGCCCAGTACTTC	CASSSASGYLEAQYF
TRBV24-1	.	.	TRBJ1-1	TGTGCCACCAGTGACCCCCGGGGGGGGAACACTGAAGCTTTCTTT	CATSDPRGGNTEAFF
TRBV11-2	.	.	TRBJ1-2	TGTGCCACGCCAGCTCCCGGACAGATCTATGGCTACACCTTC	CATPAPGQIYGYTF
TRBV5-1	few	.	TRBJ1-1	TGCGCCAGCAGCCCGACGGGCACTGAAGCTTTCTTT	CASSPTGTEAFF
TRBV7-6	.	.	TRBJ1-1	TGTGCCAGCAGCTTAGGACCCATCAGGGGGAACACTGAAGCTTTCTTT	CASSLGPIRGNTEAFF
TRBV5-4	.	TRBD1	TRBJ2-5	TGTGCCAGCAGCTGGGACAGGGACGAACCAGCGGAGACCCAGTACTTC	CASSWDRDEPAETQYF
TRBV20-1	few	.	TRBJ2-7	TGCAGTGCTAGCCATGTCGAGCAGTACTTC	CSASHVEQYF
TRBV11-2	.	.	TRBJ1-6	TGTGCCAGCAGCTCCAGTAATTCACCCCTCCACTTT	CASSSSNSPLHF
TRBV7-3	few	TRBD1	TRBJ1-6	TGTGCCAGCAGCTTAACCGGGACAGGGCCAACAAGCTCCTATAATTCACCCCTCCACTTT	CASSLTGTGPTSSYNSPLHF
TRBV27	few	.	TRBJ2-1	TGTGCCAGCAGTCCTTTCCACAGGAACAATGAGCAGTTCTTC	CASSPFHRNNEQFF
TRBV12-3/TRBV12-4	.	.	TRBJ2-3	TGTGCCAGCGTAGGCTCAGGGGATACGCAGTATTTT	CASVGSGDTQYF
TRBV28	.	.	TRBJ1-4	TGTGCCAGCAGAGAACCGGGTTCAAATGAAAAACTGTTTTTT	CASREPGSNEKLFF
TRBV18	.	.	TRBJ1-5	TGTGCCAGCTCACCTGACCGGGATCAGCCCCAGCATTTT	CASSPDRDQPQHF
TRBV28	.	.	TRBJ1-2	TGTGCCAGCAGTGTAAGGACAGATAACTATGGCTACACCTTC	CASSVRTDNYGYTF
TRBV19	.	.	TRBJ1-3	TGTGCCAGTAGTATAAAAGAGACCATATATTTT	CASSIKETIYF